This T cell receptor beta chain is drawn from a study of T cell responses to AZD1222 COVID-19 vaccine. Points from the study as a whole: In a largely white British group with more females than males, clonal diversity was possibly underestimated. Within unmutated variant regions lay the reported targets of nearly half of spike-specific TCRs.

Clones were sequenced by immunoSEQ multiplex PCR, and TCRdb holds only the in-frame ones, with some missing. The table lists some 170,000 clones, just under 95% of them singletons, with about 1% in the top ten. Germline V CDR1 and CDR2: SQVTM, ANQGSEA. Deletions cut 7 bases from V and 0 bases from J, with 15 bases between. The CDR3 has 14 amino acids. Turning to this clone: What it recognizes is unknown.

This rearrangement joins TRBV29-1 to TRBJ2-5, with a tentative D call TRBD1 (6 bases). The specimen was peripheral blood, collected on day 0 of AZD1222 vaccination. The sequence was collected from an adult in good health. CDR3 DNA sequence: TGCAGCGACAAACAGGGCCCGTACCAAGAGACCCAGTACTTC. It is translated as CSDKQGPYQETQYF. The full variable domain, its missing parts supplied by reference TRBV29-1 and TRBJ2-5, is SAVISQKPSRDICQRGTSLTIQCQVDSQVTMMFWYRQQPGQSLTLIATANQGSEATYESGFVIDKFPISRPNLTFSTLTVSNMSPEDSSIYLCSDKQGPYQETQYFGPGTRLLVL.